This TCR beta chain was sequenced during a study of CD8 T cells in Susac syndrome. V was pared by 4 bases and J by 0 bases, with 5 bases of the junction left unmatched. The CDR3 has 15 residues. Germline V gene data show CDR1 as SGHTS and CDR2 as YDEGEE. cDNA came from about 0.5 to 1 ug RNA primed by random hexamers. TCRdb reprocessed the immunoSEQ multiplex PCR reads with MiXCR, giving one entry per CDR3 protein. The sample contains fewer than 90,000 distinct CDR3 sequences, 90% to 95% of which appear only once. The clonotype originates from a human donor with Susac syndrome. Sequencing was carried out using CD8+ T cells from PBMCs. This rearrangement joins TRBV5-8 to TRBJ1-1; 8 nucleotides agree with TRBD1. The CDR3 is CASSHGDRMNTEAFF. The CDR3, as DNA: TGTGCCAGCAGCCATGGGGACAGGATGAACACTGAAGCTTTCTTT. The whole variable domain, filled in from reference TRBV5-8 and TRBJ1-1, reads EAGVTQSPTHLIKTRGQQATLRCSPISGHTSVYWYQQALGLGLQFLLWYDEGEERNRGNFPPRFSGRQFPNYSSELNVNALELEDSALYLCASSHGDRMNTEAFFGQGTRLTVV.